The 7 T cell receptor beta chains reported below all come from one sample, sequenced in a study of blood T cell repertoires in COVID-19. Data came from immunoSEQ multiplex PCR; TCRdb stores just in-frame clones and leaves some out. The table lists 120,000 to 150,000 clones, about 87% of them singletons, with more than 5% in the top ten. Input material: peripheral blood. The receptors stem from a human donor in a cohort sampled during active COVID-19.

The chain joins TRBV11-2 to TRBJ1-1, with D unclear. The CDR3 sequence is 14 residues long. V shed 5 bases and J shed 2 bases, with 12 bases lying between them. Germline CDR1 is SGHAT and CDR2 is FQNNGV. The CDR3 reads CASSPTTVNTEAFF. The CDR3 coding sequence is TGTGCCAGCAGCCCCACTACTGTAAACACTGAAGCTTTCTTT.

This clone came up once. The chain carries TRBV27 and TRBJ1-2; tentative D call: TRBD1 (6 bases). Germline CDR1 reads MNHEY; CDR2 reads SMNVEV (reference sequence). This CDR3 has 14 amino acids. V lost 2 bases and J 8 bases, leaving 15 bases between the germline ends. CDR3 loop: CASSLRDISQGYTF. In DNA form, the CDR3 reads TGTGCCAGCAGTTTACGGGACATATCCCAGGGCTACACCTTC.

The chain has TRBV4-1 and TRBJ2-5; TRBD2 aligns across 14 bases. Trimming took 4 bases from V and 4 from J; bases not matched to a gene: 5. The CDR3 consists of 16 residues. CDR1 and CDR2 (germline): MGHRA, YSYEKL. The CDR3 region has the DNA TGCGCCAGCAGCCGACTAGCGGGGGGGCCAGGAGAGACCCAGTACTTC. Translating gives CASSRLAGGPGETQYF.

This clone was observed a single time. CDR3 bases: TGTGCCAGCAGCTTGAAGTTGAAGGCTAGCTCCTACAATGAGCAGTTCTTC. Its protein product is CASSLKLKASSYNEQFF. J is TRBJ2-1 and V is TRBV5-4; D remains ambiguous. Germline V gene lookup returns CDR1 SGHNT and CDR2 YYREEE (reference sequence). Deletions cut 1 base from V and 0 bases from J, with 14 bases between. There are 17 residues in the CDR3.

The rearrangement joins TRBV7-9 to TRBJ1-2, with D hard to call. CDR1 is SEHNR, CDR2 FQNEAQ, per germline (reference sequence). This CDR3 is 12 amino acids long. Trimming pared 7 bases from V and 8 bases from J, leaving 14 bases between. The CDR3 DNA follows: TGTGCCAGCACCCGAGGTCGGAACGGCTACACCTTC. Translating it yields CASTRGRNGYTF.

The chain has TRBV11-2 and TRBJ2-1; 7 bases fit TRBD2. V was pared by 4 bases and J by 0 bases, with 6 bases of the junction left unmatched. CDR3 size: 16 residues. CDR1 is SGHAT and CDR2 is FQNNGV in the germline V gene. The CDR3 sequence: CASSSRTSSSYNEQFF. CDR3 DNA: TGTGCCAGCAGCTCCCGGACTAGTTCCTCCTACAATGAGCAGTTCTTC.

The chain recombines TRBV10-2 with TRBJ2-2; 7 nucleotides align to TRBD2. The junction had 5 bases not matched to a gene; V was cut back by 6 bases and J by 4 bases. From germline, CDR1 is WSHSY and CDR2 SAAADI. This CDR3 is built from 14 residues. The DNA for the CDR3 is TGCGCCAGCAGCCCGGGACTACCCACCGGGGAGCTGTTTTTT. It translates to CASSPGLPTGELFF.